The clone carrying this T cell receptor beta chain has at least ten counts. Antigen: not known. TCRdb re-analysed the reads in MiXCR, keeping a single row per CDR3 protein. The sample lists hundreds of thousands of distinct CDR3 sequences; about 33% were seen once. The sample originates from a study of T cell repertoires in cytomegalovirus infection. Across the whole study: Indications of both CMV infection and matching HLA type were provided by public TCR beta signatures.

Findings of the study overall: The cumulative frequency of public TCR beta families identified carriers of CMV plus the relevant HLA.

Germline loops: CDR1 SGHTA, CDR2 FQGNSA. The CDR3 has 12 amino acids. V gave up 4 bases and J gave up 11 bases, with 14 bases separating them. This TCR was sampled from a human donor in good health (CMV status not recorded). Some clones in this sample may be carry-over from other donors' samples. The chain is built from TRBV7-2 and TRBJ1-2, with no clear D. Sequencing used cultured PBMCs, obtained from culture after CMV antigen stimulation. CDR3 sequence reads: CASSSRSFLYTF. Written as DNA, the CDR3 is TGTGCCAGCAGCTCCCGCAGCTTCCTATACACCTTC.